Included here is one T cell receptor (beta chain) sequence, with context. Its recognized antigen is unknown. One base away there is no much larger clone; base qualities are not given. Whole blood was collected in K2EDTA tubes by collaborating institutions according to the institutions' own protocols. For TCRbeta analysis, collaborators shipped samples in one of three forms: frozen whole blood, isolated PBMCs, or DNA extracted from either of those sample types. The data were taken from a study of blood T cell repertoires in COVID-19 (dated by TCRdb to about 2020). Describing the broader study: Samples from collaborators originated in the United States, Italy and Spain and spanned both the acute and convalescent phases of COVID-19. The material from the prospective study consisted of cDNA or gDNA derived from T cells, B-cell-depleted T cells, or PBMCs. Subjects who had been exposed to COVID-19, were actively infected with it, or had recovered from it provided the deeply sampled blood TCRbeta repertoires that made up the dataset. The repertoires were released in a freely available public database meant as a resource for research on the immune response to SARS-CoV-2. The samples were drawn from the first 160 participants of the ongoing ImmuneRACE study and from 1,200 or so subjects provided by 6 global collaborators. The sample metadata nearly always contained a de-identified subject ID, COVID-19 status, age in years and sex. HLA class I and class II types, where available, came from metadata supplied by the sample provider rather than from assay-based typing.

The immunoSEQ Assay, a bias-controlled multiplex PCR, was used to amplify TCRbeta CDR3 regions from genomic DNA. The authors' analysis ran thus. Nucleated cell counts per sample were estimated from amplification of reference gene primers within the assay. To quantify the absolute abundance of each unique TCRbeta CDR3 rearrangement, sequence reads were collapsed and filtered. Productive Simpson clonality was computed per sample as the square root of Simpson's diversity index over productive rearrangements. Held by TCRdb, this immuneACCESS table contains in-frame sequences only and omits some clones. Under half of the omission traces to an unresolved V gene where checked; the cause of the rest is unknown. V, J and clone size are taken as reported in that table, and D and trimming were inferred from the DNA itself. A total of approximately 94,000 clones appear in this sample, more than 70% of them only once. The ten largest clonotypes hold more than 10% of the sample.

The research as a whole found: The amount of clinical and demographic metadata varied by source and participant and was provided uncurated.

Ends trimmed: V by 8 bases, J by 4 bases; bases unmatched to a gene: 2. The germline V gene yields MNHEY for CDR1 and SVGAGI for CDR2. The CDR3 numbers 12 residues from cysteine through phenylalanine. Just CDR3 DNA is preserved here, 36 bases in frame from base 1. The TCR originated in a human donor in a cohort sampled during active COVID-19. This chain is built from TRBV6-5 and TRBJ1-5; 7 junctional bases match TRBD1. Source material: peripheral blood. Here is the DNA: TGTGCCAGCCAGACAGGGAATCAGCCCCAGCATTTT. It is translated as CASQTGNQPQHF.